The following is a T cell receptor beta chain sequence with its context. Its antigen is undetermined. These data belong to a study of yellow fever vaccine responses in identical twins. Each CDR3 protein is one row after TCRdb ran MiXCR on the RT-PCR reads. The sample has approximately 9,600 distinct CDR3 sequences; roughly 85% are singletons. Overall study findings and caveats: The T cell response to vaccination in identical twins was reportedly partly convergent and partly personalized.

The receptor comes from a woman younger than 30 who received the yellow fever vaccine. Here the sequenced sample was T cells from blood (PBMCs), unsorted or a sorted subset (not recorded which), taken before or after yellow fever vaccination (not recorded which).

The CDR3 protein is CASSDSGDEQFF. DNA for the CDR3: TGTGCCAGCAGTGATTCAGGGGATGAGCAGTTCTTC. This chain uses TRBV25-1 with TRBJ2-1; a weak D match, TRBD1 (6 bases). V shed 3 bases and J shed 8 bases, with 8 bases lying between them. CDR1 is MGHDK and CDR2 is SYGVNS in the germline V gene. The length of the CDR3 is 12 residues.